This T cell receptor (beta chain) was obtained from a study of memory CD4+ T cells and cytomegalovirus serostatus. The wider study: Donors were healthy Belgian adults, 10 or so CMV seropositive and 24 seronegative.

The ends lost 5 bases at V and 3 bases at J; junction bases unmatched: 2. The CDR3 runs to 14 residues. Germline CDR1 SGHTA, CDR2 FQGTGA. Single viable CD3+CD4+CD8-CD45RO+ cells were sorted as the memory CD4+ T cells. Donors' CMV status reflects serum IgG against pp150, pp28, p38, p52. Study-level points and caveats: Each of some 67 CMV-associated TCRbeta sequences occurred in one to five individuals.

Concerning this clone: Its antigen is unknown.

The method was immunoSEQ multiplex PCR; TCRdb's version includes in-frame clones alone and lacks a portion of them. The table includes 40,000 or so clones, 60% to 85% detected once. The rearrangement joins TRBV7-3 to TRBJ2-2, with 8 bases identical to TRBD1. This TCR was recovered from an adult in good health and CMV-seronegative. The sample taken for sequencing was memory CD4+ T cells from blood. The CDR3 reads CASSPDRDTGELFF. The CDR3 bases are TGTGCCAGCAGCCCGGACAGGGACACCGGGGAGCTGTTTTTT.